Shown below are 22 T cell receptor beta chains from a single sample sequenced in a study of CD8 T cells in ankylosing spondylitis. In TCRdb, the 5' RACE reads were re-called with MiXCR into one record per CDR3 protein. There are approximately 340,000 distinct CDR3 sequences in the sample; around 15% occur only once, and less than 1.1% lies in the top ten. Sequenced sample: blood, either unsorted or a sorted T cell fraction (not recorded which). Every receptor here comes from a male donor with ankylosing spondylitis or in good health (not recorded which).

This clonotype was seen more than once but under ten times. This chain joins TRBV5-1 and TRBJ2-7, with D tentatively TRBD1 (6 bases). V was pared by 2 bases and J by 2 bases, with 11 bases between. The length of the CDR3 is 14 residues. Germline V gene lookup returns CDR1 SGHRS and CDR2 YFSETQ. Here the CDR3 reads CASSFQGSTYEQYF. DNA of the CDR3: TGCGCCAGCAGCTTCCAGGGGTCGACCTACGAGCAGTACTTC. Filled out from reference TRBV5-1 and TRBJ2-7, the complete variable domain reads KAGVTQTPRYLIKTRGQQVTLSCSPISGHRSVSWYQQTPGQGLQFLFEYFSETQRNKGNFPGRFSGRQFSNSRSEMNVSTLELGDSALYLCASSFQGSTYEQYFGPGTRLTVT.

This clonotype was observed at least ten times. V is TRBV10-3 and J is TRBJ1-1; D is ambiguous. The CDR3 has 14 amino acids. The germline V gene has CDR1 ENHRY and CDR2 SYGVKD. Trimming cost V 3 bases and J 1 base, with 9 bases left between them. The chain's CDR3 is CAISEHHPNTEAFF. The CDR3 bases are TGTGCCATCAGTGAACACCACCCGAACACTGAAGCTTTCTTT.

The chain is built from TRBV3-1 and TRBJ2-6; 7 bases agree with TRBD1. The CDR3 is made up of 19 amino acids. V trimming: 0 bases; J trimming: 4 bases; junction bases outside the gene matches: 12. Germline CDR1 LGHDT, CDR2 YNNKEL (reference sequence). The CDR3 loop reads CASSQDEDRASSGANVLTF. The DNA for the CDR3 is TGTGCCAGCAGCCAAGATGAAGACAGGGCCTCTTCCGGGGCCAACGTCCTGACTTTC. Looking up the rest from reference TRBV3-1 and TRBJ2-6 gives the full variable domain: DTAVSQTPKYLVTQMGNDKSIKCEQNLGHDTMYWYKQDSKKFLKIMFSYNNKELIINETVPNRFSPKSPDKAHLNLHINSLELGDSAVYFCASSQDEDRASSGANVLTFGAGSRLTVL.

This clonotype was seen many times. This rearrangement joins TRBV4-2 to TRBJ1-4; 7 bases align to TRBD1. V shed 5 bases and J 4 bases; nucleotides not matched to a gene: 7. This CDR3 is built from 15 residues. Germline V lookup: CDR1 LGHNA, CDR2 YNFKEQ. In nucleotides, the CDR3 is TGTGCCAGCAGCACAGACAGGGCGGTTAATGAAAAACTGTTTTTT. Its protein is CASSTDRAVNEKLFF.

This clonotype was seen a few times. The chain couples TRBV12-3 or TRBV12-4 to TRBJ2-7; the match to TRBD1 covers 8 bases. J gave up 3 bases and V 4 bases, and 2 bases lay outside the gene matches. This CDR3 is 13 amino acids long. CDR3 DNA sequence: TGTGCCAGCAGTTCGGGACAGGTCTACGAGCAGTACTTC. Translating it yields CASSSGQVYEQYF.

The chain carries TRBV5-1 and TRBJ2-3, with a weak D call TRBD2 (5 bases). Germline V lookup: CDR1 SGHRS, CDR2 YFSETQ. The V and J ends lost 4 bases and 5 bases respectively, with 17 bases between them. This CDR3 spans 15 amino acids. The CDR3 loop reads CASSRNGVWGDTQYF. In DNA, the CDR3 is TGCGCCAGCAGCCGAAACGGGGTCTGGGGAGATACGCAGTATTTT.

The sample holds a few counts of this clonotype. The rearrangement uses TRBV5-1 and TRBJ2-7, with D unclear. This CDR3 is 15 amino acids long. The V end lost 0 bases, the J end lost 0 bases, and 10 bases lay between the germline ends. The germline CDR1 and CDR2 sequences are SGHRS and YFSETQ. In DNA, the CDR3 is TGCGCCAGCAGCTTGGTACCAGATCGCTCCTACGAGCAGTACTTC. It is translated as CASSLVPDRSYEQYF.

V usage is TRBV4-1 and J usage is TRBJ1-4; TRBD1 matches at 7 bases. The CDR3 sequence is 15 residues long. With 2 bases clipped from V and 11 bases from J, the junction kept 11 bases outside the gene matches. Germline assignment: CDR1 MGHRA and CDR2 YSYEKL. CDR3 bases: TGCGCCAGCAGCCAAACCGGGACAGCGGGGGGGAAACTGTTTTTT. Its translation: CASSQTGTAGGKLFF.

The V and J genes are TRBV3-1 and TRBJ1-5; 7 bases are shared with TRBD1. The length of the CDR3 is 14 residues. Unmatched junction bases numbered 9, after V lost 6 bases and J lost 7 bases. CDR1 and CDR2 from the germline V gene are LGHDT and YNNKEL (reference sequence). CDR3 sequence (DNA): TGTGCCAGCAGTCAACAGGGGATGGGGCAGCCCCAGCATTTT. It specifies CASSQQGMGQPQHF. Variable domain in full (rest from reference TRBV3-1 and TRBJ1-5): DTAVSQTPKYLVTQMGNDKSIKCEQNLGHDTMYWYKQDSKKFLKIMFSYNNKELIINETVPNRFSPKSPDKAHLNLHINSLELGDSAVYFCASSQQGMGQPQHFGDGTRLSIL.

The gene calls are TRBV5-1 and TRBJ2-1; 9 bases agree with TRBD2. CDR3 size: 15 residues. Germline V gene sequence: CDR1 SGHRS, CDR2 YFSETQ. With V trimmed by 2 bases and J by 5 bases, 5 bases remained unmatched. The CDR3 sequence: CASSFETSGNNEQFF. CDR3 nucleotides: TGCGCCAGCAGCTTCGAGACTAGCGGAAACAATGAGCAGTTCTTC.

The chain joins TRBV11-2 to TRBJ2-5, with 8 bases aligning to TRBD2. Trimming cost V 5 bases and J 3 bases; bases outside gene matches: 17. The CDR3 totals 18 residues. Per the germline V gene, CDR1 is SGHAT and CDR2 is FQNNGV. CDR3: CASSRRVAGKGFEETQYF. CDR3 DNA: TGTGCCAGCAGCCGAAGGGTAGCGGGAAAGGGGTTCGAAGAGACCCAGTACTTC.

The V gene is TRBV15, the J gene TRBJ2-2; 12 bases are shared with TRBD2. With 1 base clipped from V and 7 bases from J, the junction kept 4 bases outside the gene matches. CDR1 is LNHNV and CDR2 is YYDKDF in the germline V gene (reference sequence). The CDR3 contains 16 residues. The CDR3 DNA reads TGTGCCACCAGCAGAGCGACTAGCGGGGGCTTCGGGGAGCTGTTTTTT. This translates into CATSRATSGGFGELFF.

There are a few counts of this clonotype. This rearrangement joins TRBV20-1 to TRBJ2-3; 7 positions match TRBD2. The V segment lost 3 bases and the J segment 2 bases; nucleotides outside the gene matches: 8. In germline, CDR1 is DFQATT, CDR2 SNEGSKA (reference sequence). The CDR3 has 15 amino acids. CDR3 loop: CSASSSGVTTDTQYF. CDR3 bases: TGCAGTGCTAGCTCCAGCGGGGTTACCACAGATACGCAGTATTTT.

This clonotype occurred a few times. The gene calls are TRBV2 and TRBJ2-7; possible D gene TRBD1, 6 bases. CDR3 length: 15 amino acids. The V end was cut by 3 bases, the J end by 0 bases, with 12 bases between. CDR1 and CDR2 (germline): SNHLY, FYNNEI. CDR3 region: CASSDLDRTSYEQYF. As DNA, the CDR3 is TGTGCCAGCAGTGATTTGGACAGAACCTCCTACGAGCAGTACTTC.

This chain uses TRBV5-4 with TRBJ2-1; 10 bases agree with TRBD2. This CDR3 has 21 amino acids. V shed 0 bases, J shed 7 bases, and the junction held 22 bases outside the gene matches. Germline V gives CDR1 SGHNT, CDR2 YYREEE (reference sequence). The CDR3 coding sequence is TGTGCCAGCAGCTTGGTTCTTAGTCTGGCTAGCGGGAGATTAGCGGGGAATGAGCAGTTCTTC. Translating gives CASSLVLSLASGRLAGNEQFF.

The genes are TRBV7-2 and TRBJ2-7; TRBD2 agrees at 13 bases. Trimming removed 6 bases from V and 7 bases from J; junction bases left unmatched: 6. Germline-derived CDR1 and CDR2 are SGHTA and FQGNSA. This CDR3 is 14 amino acids long. The CDR3 sequence is CASRYGTSGTEQYF. The CDR3 nucleotides are TGTGCCAGCAGGTACGGGACTAGCGGGACTGAGCAGTACTTC.

The chain uses TRBV5-1 and TRBJ1-4; D ambiguous. The CDR3 consists of 14 residues. CDR1 is SGHRS, CDR2 YFSETQ, per germline. Trimming removed 5 bases at V and 5 bases at J, with 13 bases between. The CDR3 loop reads CASRLEGSNEKLFF. The CDR3 nucleotides are TGCGCCAGCAGGCTTGAGGGATCCAATGAAAAACTGTTTTTT.

This sequence joins TRBV28 and TRBJ2-1; 13 bases are a match to TRBD2. The CDR3 loop spans 15 amino acids. Germline loops: CDR1 MDHEN, CDR2 SYDVKM. Trimming cost V 3 bases and J 8 bases; bases outside gene matches: 4. The DNA of the CDR3 is TGTGCCAGCAGTTTTCGACTAGCGGGAGGACATGAGCAGTTCTTC. It translates to CASSFRLAGGHEQFF.

The CDR3 reads CAISASGGLSDTQYF. DNA for the CDR3: TGTGCCATCAGTGCTAGCGGGGGGCTATCAGATACGCAGTATTTT. The V and J genes are TRBV10-3 and TRBJ2-3; 11 bases align to TRBD2. The CDR3 spans 15 residues. Trimming removed 4 bases from V and 4 bases from J; junction bases left unmatched: 4. CDR1 and CDR2 (germline): ENHRY, SYGVKD.

This clonotype was recorded a few times. This rearrangement joins TRBV10-3 to TRBJ2-1; 10 nucleotides align to TRBD1. V was clipped by 0 bases and J by 5 bases; unmatched bases: 13. This CDR3 is built from 19 residues. CDR1 and CDR2 from the germline V gene are ENHRY and SYGVKD. The CDR3 region is CAISESSDRGFPGDNEQFF. CDR3 DNA: TGTGCCATCAGTGAGTCTTCGGACAGGGGGTTCCCAGGGGACAATGAGCAGTTCTTC.

In its sample, this clonotype was seen many times. The V and J genes are TRBV24-1 and TRBJ2-2; D may match TRBD1 or TRBD2 (5 bases each). This CDR3 has 16 residues. The germline V gene encodes CDR1 KGHDR and CDR2 SFDVKD. The V end lost 2 bases, the J end lost 6 bases, and 15 bases lay between the germline ends. The CDR3 sequence: CATSDSGTGWAGELFF. The DNA of the CDR3 is TGTGCCACCAGTGATTCCGGGACGGGGTGGGCCGGGGAGCTGTTTTTT.

This clonotype was seen a handful of times. This chain uses TRBV29-1 with TRBJ2-2; 10 bases line up with TRBD1. This CDR3 contains 14 residues. Germline-derived CDR1 and CDR2 are SQVTM and ANQGSEA. V lost 6 bases and J lost 6; bases outside the gene matches: 7. CDR3 bases: TGCAGCGTAGTGGGACAGGGGTATCCCGGGGAGCTGTTTTTT. Its protein is CSVVGQGYPGELFF.